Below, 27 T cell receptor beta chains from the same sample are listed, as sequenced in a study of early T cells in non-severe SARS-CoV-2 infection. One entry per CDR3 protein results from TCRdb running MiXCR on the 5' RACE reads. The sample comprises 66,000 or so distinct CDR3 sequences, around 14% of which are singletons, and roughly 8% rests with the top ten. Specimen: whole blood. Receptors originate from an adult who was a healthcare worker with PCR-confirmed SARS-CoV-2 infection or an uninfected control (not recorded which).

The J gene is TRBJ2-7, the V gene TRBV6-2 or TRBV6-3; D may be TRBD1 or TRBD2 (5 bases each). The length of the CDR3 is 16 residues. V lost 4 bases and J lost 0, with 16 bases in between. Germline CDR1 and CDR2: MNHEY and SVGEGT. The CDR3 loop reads CASSWDRRDASYEQYF. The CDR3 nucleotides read TGTGCCAGCAGTTGGGATAGACGGGACGCCTCCTACGAGCAGTACTTC.

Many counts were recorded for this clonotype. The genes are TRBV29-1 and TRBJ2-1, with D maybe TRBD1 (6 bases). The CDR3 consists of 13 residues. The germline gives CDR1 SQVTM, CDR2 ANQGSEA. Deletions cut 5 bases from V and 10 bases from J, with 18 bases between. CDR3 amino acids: CSVTGTMAGEQFF. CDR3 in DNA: TGCAGCGTTACCGGGACAATGGCGGGCGAGCAGTTCTTC.

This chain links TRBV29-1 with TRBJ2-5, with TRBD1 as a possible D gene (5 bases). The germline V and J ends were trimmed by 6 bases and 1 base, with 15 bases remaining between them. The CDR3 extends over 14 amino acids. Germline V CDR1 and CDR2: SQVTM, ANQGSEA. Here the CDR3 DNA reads TGCAGCGTGTTTGGGGCAGTTTTCCAAGAGACCCAGTACTTC. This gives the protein CSVFGAVFQETQYF.

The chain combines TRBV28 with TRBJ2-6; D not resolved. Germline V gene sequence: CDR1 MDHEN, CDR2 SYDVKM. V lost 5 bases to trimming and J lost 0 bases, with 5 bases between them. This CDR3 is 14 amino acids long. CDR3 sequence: CASSQYSGANVLTF. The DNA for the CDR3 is TGTGCCAGCAGTCAGTACTCTGGGGCCAACGTCCTGACTTTC.

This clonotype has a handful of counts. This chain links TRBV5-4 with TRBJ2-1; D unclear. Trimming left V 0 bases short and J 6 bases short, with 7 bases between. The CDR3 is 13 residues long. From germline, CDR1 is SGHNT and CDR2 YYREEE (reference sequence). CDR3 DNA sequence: TGTGCCAGCAGCTTGGAGCCGTTCAATGAGCAGTTCTTC. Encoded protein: CASSLEPFNEQFF. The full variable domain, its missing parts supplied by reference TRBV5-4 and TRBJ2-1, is ETGVTQSPTHLIKTRGQQVTLRCSSQSGHNTVSWYQQALGQGPQFIFQYYREEENGRGNFPPRFSGLQFPNYSSELNVNALELDDSALYLCASSLEPFNEQFFGPGTRLTVL.

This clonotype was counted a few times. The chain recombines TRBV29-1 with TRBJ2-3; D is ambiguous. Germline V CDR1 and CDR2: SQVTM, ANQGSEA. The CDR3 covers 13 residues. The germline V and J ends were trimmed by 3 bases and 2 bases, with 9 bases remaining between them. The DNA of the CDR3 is TGCAGCGTTGATGGCGGCCTCACAGATACGCAGTATTTT. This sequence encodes CSVDGGLTDTQYF.

CDR3: CASRHEGYEQFF. The CDR3 DNA reads as TGTGCCAGCAGACACGAGGGGTACGAGCAGTTCTTC. The chain recombines TRBV6-2 or TRBV6-3 with TRBJ2-1, with D perhaps TRBD1 or TRBD2 (5 bases each). V lost 6 bases and J lost 10, with 13 bases in between. The CDR3 has 12 amino acids. Germline assignment: CDR1 MNHEY and CDR2 SVGEGT.

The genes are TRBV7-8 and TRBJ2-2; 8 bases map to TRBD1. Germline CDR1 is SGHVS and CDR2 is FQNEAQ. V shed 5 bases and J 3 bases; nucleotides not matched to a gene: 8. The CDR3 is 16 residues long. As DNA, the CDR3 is TGTGCCAGCAGCCGGGTGGCAGGGGGCTACACCGGGGAGCTGTTTTTT. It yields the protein CASSRVAGGYTGELFF.

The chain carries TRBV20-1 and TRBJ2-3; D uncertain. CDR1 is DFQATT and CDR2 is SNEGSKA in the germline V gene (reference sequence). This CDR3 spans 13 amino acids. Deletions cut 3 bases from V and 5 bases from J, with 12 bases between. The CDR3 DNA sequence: TGCAGTGCTAGTTTCCCACCCGGAGATACGCAGTATTTT. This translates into CSASFPPGDTQYF.

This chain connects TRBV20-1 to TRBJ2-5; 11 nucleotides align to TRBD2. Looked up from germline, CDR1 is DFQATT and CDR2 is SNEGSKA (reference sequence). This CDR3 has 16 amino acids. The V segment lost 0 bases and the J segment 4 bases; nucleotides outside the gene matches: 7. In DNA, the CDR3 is TGCAGTGCTAGAGATCTGGCTAGCGGGAGGACAGAGACCCAGTACTTC. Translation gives CSARDLASGRTETQYF.

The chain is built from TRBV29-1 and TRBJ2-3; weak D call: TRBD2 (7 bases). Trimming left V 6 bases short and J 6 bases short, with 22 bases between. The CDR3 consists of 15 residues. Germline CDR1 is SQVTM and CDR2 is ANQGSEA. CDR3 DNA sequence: TGCAGCGTGGGCCGAACTAGCGTGGGGGCGGATACGCAGTATTTT. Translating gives CSVGRTSVGADTQYF.

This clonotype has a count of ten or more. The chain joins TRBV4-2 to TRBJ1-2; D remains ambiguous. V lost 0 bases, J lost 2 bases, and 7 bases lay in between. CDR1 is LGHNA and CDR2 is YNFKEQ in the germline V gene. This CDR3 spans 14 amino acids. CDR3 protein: CASSQDRLNYGYTF. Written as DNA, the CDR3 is TGTGCCAGCAGCCAAGATCGGCTGAACTATGGCTACACCTTC.

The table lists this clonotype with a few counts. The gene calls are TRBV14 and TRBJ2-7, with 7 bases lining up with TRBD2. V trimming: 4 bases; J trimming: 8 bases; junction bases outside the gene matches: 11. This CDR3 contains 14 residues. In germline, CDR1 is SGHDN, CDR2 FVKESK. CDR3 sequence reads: CASSPKISGTKQYF. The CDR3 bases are TGTGCCAGCAGCCCCAAGATTTCCGGGACTAAGCAGTACTTC.

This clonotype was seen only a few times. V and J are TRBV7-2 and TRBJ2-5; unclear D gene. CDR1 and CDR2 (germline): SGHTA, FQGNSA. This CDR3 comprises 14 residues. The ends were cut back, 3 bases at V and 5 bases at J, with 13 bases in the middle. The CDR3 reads CASSLYVGRETQYF. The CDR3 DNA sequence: TGTGCCAGCAGCTTGTACGTGGGCCGGGAGACCCAGTACTTC. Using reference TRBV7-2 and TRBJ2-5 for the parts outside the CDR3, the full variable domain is GAGVSQSPSNKVTEKGKDVELRCDPISGHTALYWYRQSLGQGLEFLIYFQGNSAPDKSGLPSDRFSAERTGGSVSTLTIQRTQQEDSAVYLCASSLYVGRETQYFGPGTRLLVL.

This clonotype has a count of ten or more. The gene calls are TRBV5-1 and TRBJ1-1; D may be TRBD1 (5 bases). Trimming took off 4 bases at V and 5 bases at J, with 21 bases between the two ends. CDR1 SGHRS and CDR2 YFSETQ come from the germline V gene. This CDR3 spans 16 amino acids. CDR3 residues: CASSPVGLPGETEAFF. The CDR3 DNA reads TGCGCCAGCAGCCCGGTGGGACTTCCGGGGGAGACTGAAGCTTTCTTT.

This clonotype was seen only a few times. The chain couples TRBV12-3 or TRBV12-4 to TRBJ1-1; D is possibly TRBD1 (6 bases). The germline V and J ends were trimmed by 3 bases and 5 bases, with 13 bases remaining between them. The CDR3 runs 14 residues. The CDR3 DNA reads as TGTGCCAGCAGTTTGACAGGCGGGTTGACTGAAGCTTTCTTT. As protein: CASSLTGGLTEAFF.

The CDR3 sequence: CASKDGGRSYEQYF. In nucleotides, the CDR3 is TGTGCCAGCAAAGATGGGGGTCGGTCCTACGAGCAGTACTTC. J is TRBJ2-7 and V is TRBV6-6, with D perhaps assigned TRBD1 or TRBD2 (5 bases each). The CDR3 extends over 14 amino acids. The ends were cut back, 7 bases at V and 1 base at J, with 14 bases in the middle. Germline CDR1 and CDR2: MNHNY and SVGAGI (reference sequence).

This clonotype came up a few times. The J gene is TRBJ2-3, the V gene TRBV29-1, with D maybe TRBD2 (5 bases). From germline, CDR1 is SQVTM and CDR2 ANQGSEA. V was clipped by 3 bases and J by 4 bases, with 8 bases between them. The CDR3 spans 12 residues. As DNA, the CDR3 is TGCAGCGTTGATCGGGGATCAGATACGCAGTATTTT. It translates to CSVDRGSDTQYF.

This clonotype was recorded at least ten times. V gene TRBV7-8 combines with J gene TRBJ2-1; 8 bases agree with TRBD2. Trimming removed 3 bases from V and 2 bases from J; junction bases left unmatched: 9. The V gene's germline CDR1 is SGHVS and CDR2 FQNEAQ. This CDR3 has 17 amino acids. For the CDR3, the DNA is TGTGCCAGCAGCTTCTCATTAGCGGGGATTCCCTACAATGAGCAGTTCTTC. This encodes CASSFSLAGIPYNEQFF.

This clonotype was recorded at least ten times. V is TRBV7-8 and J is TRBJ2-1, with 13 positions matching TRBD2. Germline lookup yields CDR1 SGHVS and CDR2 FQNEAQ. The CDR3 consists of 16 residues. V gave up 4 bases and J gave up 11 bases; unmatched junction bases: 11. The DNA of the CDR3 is TGTGCCAGCAGCTCCAGGACTAGCGGGAGTGGAAGGAAGCAGTTCTTC. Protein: CASSSRTSGSGRKQFF.

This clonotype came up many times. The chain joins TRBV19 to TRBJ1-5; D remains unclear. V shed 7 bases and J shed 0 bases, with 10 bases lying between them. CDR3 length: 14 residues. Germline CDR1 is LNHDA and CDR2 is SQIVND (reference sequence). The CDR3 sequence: CASKGGNSNQPQHF. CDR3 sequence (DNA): TGTGCCAGTAAAGGTGGTAATAGCAATCAGCCCCAGCATTTT.

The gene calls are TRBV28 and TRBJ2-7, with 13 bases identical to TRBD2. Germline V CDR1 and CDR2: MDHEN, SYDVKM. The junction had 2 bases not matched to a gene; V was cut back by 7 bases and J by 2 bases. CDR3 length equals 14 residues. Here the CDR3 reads CASTGTSGAYEQYF. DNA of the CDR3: TGTGCCAGCACCGGGACTAGCGGGGCCTACGAGCAGTACTTC.

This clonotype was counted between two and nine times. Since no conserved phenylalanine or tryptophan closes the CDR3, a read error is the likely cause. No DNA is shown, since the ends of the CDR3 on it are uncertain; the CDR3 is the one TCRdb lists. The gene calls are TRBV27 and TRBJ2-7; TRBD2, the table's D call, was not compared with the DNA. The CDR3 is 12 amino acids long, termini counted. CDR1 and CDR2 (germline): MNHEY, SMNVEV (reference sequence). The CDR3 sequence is CASSPRTSGRKS.

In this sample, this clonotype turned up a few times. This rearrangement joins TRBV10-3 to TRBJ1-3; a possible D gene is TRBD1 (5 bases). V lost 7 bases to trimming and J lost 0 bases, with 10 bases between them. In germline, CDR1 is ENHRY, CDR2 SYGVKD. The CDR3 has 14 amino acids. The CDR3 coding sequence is TGTGCCATCACCGACAGCTACTCTGGAAACACCATATATTTT. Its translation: CAITDSYSGNTIYF.

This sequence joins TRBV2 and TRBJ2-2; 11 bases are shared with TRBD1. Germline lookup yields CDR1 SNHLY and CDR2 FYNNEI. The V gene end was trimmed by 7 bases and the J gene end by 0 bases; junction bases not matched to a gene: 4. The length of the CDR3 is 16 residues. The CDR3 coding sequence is TGTGCCAGCACCAGGACAGGGGGCGCGAACACCGGGGAGCTGTTTTTT. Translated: CASTRTGGANTGELFF.

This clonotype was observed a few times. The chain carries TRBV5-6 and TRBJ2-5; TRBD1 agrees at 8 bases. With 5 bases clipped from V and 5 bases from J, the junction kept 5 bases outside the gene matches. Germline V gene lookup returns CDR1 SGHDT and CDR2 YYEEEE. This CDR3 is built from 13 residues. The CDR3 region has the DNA TGTGCCAGCAGTCGGACAGGGACGGAGACCCAGTACTTC. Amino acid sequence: CASSRTGTETQYF.

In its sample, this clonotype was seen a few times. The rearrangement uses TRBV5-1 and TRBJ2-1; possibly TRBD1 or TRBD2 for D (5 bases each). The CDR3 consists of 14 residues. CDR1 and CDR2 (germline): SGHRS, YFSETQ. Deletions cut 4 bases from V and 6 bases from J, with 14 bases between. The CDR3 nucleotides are TGCGCCAGCAGCGAGGGACCATCGGGCAATGAGCAGTTCTTC. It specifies CASSEGPSGNEQFF.